Below, one TCR beta chain is given with its context. Its cognate antigen has yet to be identified. No base quality information exists; no much larger clone differs at one position. A second Seattle source provided samples from volunteer blood donors who had recovered from COVID-19. Whole blood was collected in K2EDTA tubes by collaborating institutions according to the institutions' own protocols. Collaborator samples were shipped for TCRbeta analysis as frozen whole blood, isolated PBMCs, or DNA extracted from either sample type. The immunoSEQ Assay, a bias-controlled multiplex PCR, was used to amplify TCRbeta CDR3 regions from genomic DNA. In the source study's methods: Nucleated cell counts per sample were estimated from amplification of reference gene primers within the assay. To quantify the absolute abundance of each unique TCRbeta CDR3 rearrangement, sequence reads were collapsed and filtered. For each sample, productive Simpson clonality was calculated as the square root of Simpson's diversity index across productive rearrangements. As stored in TCRdb, this immuneACCESS dataset retains in-frame rearrangements with V and J assigned. A fraction of the clones does not appear; measured against another copy, unresolved V genes explain less than half of the discrepancy, and the remainder lacks a known reason. D and trimming were read from the DNA, whereas the V and J calls and clone size are those reported in that table. Here the sample has about 200,000 clones; 87% occur a single time. 5.5% to 8% of the sample is in the top ten clones.

These data belong to a study of blood T cell repertoires in COVID-19 (dated by TCRdb to 2020 to 2021). With respect to the entire study: Collaborator samples came from the United States, Italy and Spain and covered acute and convalescent phases of COVID-19. Sample metadata almost always included a de-identified subject ID, COVID-19 status, age in years and sex. The repertoires were released in a freely available public database intended as a resource for research on the immune response to SARS-CoV-2. Samples were obtained from the ongoing ImmuneRACE study (first 160 participants) and from over 1,000 subjects provided by 6 global collaborators. The prospective study material was composed of cDNA or gDNA derived from T cells, B-cell-depleted T cells, or PBMCs. HLA class I and class II types, where available, came from metadata supplied by the sample provider rather than from assay-based typing. Deeply sampled blood TCRbeta repertoires from subjects exposed to, actively infected with, or recovered from COVID-19 were included in the dataset. Results the study describes overall, beyond this receptor: The quantity of clinical and demographic metadata differed by source and by participant and was supplied without curation.

Input material: peripheral blood. This clonotype was obtained from a man in his fifties or sixties who had recovered from COVID-19.

The DNA is TGTGCCTGGAGTCTCGAGGGACAGTCGCCCCAGCATTTT. Translated, it gives CAWSLEGQSPQHF. The chain was built from TRBV30 and TRBJ1-5; 7 bases in the middle match TRBD1. V is pruned by 2 bases and J by 9 bases, leaving 7 bases of the junction without a gene match. Looking up the germline V gene (reference sequence) yields CDR1 GTSNPN and CDR2 SVGIG. The CDR3 runs 13 residues from the cysteine to the phenylalanine. Of all the DNA, just the CDR3 is kept, 39 bases in frame from base 1.